This T cell receptor beta chain was identified during a study of blood T cell repertoires in COVID-19 (TCRdb year 2020). Concerning the study at large: The collaborator samples originated in the United States, Italy and Spain and spanned the acute and convalescent phases of COVID-19. The material from the prospective study consisted of cDNA or gDNA derived from T cells, B-cell-depleted T cells, or PBMCs. The dataset comprised deeply sampled blood TCRbeta repertoires from subjects exposed to, actively infected with, or recovered from COVID-19. The repertoires were made available in a free public database intended to serve as a resource for research on the immune response to SARS-CoV-2. Samples were obtained from the ongoing ImmuneRACE study (first 160 participants) and from approximately 1,200 subjects provided by 6 global collaborators. The sample metadata nearly always contained a de-identified subject ID, COVID-19 status, age in years and sex. Where HLA class I and class II types were available, the types were taken from metadata supplied by the sample provider, not from assay-based typing. What the work shows at the level of the full study, not this receptor alone: Clinical and demographic metadata were provided uncurated, with the amount varying by source and participant.

In regard to this clone: Its target antigen remains unknown. Base qualities are not provided; no much larger clone lies one nucleotide away.

The collaborating institutions used their own protocols to collect whole blood in K2EDTA tubes. For TCRbeta analysis, collaborators shipped samples in one of three forms: frozen whole blood, isolated PBMCs, or DNA extracted from either of those sample types. The immunoSEQ Assay, a bias-controlled multiplex PCR, was used to amplify TCRbeta CDR3 regions from genomic DNA. The authors' pipeline ran thus. Nucleated cell counts per sample were estimated from amplification of reference gene primers within the assay. Sequence reads were collapsed and filtered to measure the absolute abundance of every unique TCRbeta CDR3 rearrangement. Productive Simpson clonality was computed per sample as the square root of Simpson's diversity index over productive rearrangements. The table was pulled from immuneACCESS by TCRdb, which kept in-frame rearrangements only. Such tables lose some clones; where checked, under half of the loss comes from unresolved V genes, and the rest has no known cause. V and J calls and clone size are those listed in that table; D and trimming were worked out from the DNA. A total of 180,000 or so clones appear in this sample, around 80% of them only once. About 8.4% of the sample is held by the ten biggest clonotypes.

Trimming at the junction amounts to 3 bases on V and 6 bases on J, and the germline ends lie 8 bases apart. The cysteine opens and the phenylalanine closes a CDR3 of 12 amino acids. Only the CDR3 part of the read is kept: 36 bases, read in frame from the first base. CDR1 is given as SGDLS and CDR2 as YYNGEE, both from the germline V gene. The TCR originated in a woman aged 70-85 years with acute or convalescent COVID-19. The specimen was peripheral blood. The sequence joins TRBV9 to TRBJ2-3, with no reliable assignment of the D segment. The sequenced DNA: TGTGCCAGCAGCGCCATACGGGATACGCAGTATTTT. Its translation reads: CASSAIRDTQYF.